This TCR beta chain emerged from a study of blood T cell repertoires in COVID-19. Under the authors' procedure: The authors estimated nucleated cell counts from reference gene primer amplification. TCRdb's copy holds only in-frame clones and misses some; the assay was immunoSEQ multiplex PCR. The D gene and trimming were derived from the DNA, and the V and J assignments and clone size from that table. The data contain around 120,000 clones, 85% of them singletons. Germline loops: CDR1 LNHDA, CDR2 SQIVND (reference sequence). V dropped 7 bases and J dropped 4 bases, with 16 bases sitting between them. This CDR3 region has 15 residues. This clone showed up just once.

The sequence came from a man older than 75 with acute or convalescent COVID-19. Sequencing used peripheral blood. V usage is TRBV19 and J usage is TRBJ1-4; TRBD1 might be the D (5 bases). The CDR3 is CASTPGAAGNEKLFF. The DNA for the CDR3 is TGTGCCAGTACCCCTGGGGCGGCCGGTAATGAAAAACTGTTTTTT. The full variable domain, rest sourced from reference TRBV19 and TRBJ1-4, is DGGITQSPKYLFRKEGQNVTLSCEQNLNHDAMYWYRQDPGQGLRLIYYSQIVNDFQKGDIAEGYSVSREKKESFPLTVTSAQKNPTAFYLCASTPGAAGNEKLFFGSGTQLSVL.